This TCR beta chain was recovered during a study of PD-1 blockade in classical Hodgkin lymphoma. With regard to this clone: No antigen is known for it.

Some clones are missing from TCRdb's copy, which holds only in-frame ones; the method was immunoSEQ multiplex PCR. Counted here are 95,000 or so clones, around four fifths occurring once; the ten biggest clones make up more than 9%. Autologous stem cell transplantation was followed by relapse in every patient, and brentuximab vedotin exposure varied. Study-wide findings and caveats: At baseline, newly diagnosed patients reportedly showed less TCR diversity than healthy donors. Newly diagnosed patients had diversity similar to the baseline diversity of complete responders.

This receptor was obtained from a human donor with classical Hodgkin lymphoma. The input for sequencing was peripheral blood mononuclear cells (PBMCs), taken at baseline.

CDR3 sequence (DNA): TGCGCCAGCAGCTTGTCGGGGTACACCGGGGAGCTGTTTTTT. The encoded protein is CASSLSGYTGELFF. This rearrangement joins TRBV5-1 to TRBJ2-2; perhaps TRBD2 as D (5 bases). Germline-derived CDR1 and CDR2 are SGHRS and YFSETQ. V dropped 1 base and J dropped 3 bases, with 7 bases sitting between them. The CDR3 covers 14 residues.